The 21 T cell receptor beta chains below were found in one sample sequenced in a study of shared clonotypes between healthy human individuals. Sequencing used immunoSEQ multiplex PCR; TCRdb keeps in-frame clones, though not all of them. The table has 740,000 or so clones, around three quarters seen once. Sequencing was done on a sample of memory CD4+ T cells sorted from blood. Described subset: CD45RA-negative fraction. These receptor sequences come from a woman aged 25 to 39 in good health.

The V call is TRBV11-3, the J call TRBJ2-2; 7 positions match TRBD2. The CDR3 extends over 16 amino acids. V dropped 5 bases and J dropped 0; count of bases not matched to a gene: 6. Germline V gene data show CDR1 as SGHNT and CDR2 as YENEEA. This CDR3 is CASSLGTNANTGELFF. The DNA of the CDR3 is TGTGCCAGCAGCCTGGGGACTAATGCGAACACCGGGGAGCTGTTTTTT.

This clone was seen many times. The rearrangement links TRBV29-1 to TRBJ2-3, with D possibly TRBD1 on 5 matching bases. The CDR3 is 15 residues long. The V end was cut by 5 bases, the J end by 1 base, with 16 bases between. CDR1 is SQVTM and CDR2 is ANQGSEA in the germline V gene. DNA for the CDR3: TGCAGCGTTTTTTCAGGGTCGTTAGGCACAGATACGCAGTATTTT. Its translation: CSVFSGSLGTDTQYF.

In its sample, this clone was seen a few times. This chain links TRBV7-2 with TRBJ1-2; D gene uncertain. Deletions cut 5 bases from V and 8 bases from J, with 9 bases between. The CDR3 length is 11 residues. The germline V gene encodes CDR1 SGHTA and CDR2 FQGNSA. The CDR3: CASSQGYGYTF. CDR3 in DNA: TGTGCCAGCAGCCAAGGGTACGGCTACACCTTC.

The genes are TRBV7-2 and TRBJ1-1; 10 bases line up with TRBD1. The V and J ends lost 7 bases and 0 bases, in that order; junction bases with no gene match: 5. The CDR3 spans 15 residues. Germline CDR1 is SGHTA and CDR2 is FQGNSA. CDR3 in amino acids: CASTWGQGLNTEAFF. CDR3 DNA sequence: TGTGCCAGCACGTGGGGACAGGGGTTGAACACTGAAGCTTTCTTT.

This clone was seen ten or more times. V and J are TRBV30 and TRBJ1-1, with 10 bases that match TRBD1. Germline assignment: CDR1 GTSNPN and CDR2 SVGIG (reference sequence). The J segment lost 4 bases and the V segment lost 6 bases, leaving 5 bases of the junction unmatched. The CDR3 spans 13 residues. Here the CDR3 reads CACDRGPGTEAFF. CDR3 in DNA: TGTGCCTGTGACAGGGGGCCGGGCACTGAAGCTTTCTTT.

The chain joins TRBV7-2 to TRBJ2-7, with D hard to call. The germline gives CDR1 SGHTA, CDR2 FQGNSA. This CDR3 is 15 amino acids long. The ends were cut back, 1 base at V and 0 bases at J, with 10 bases in the middle. The CDR3 sequence is CASSLEAWSSYEQYF. CDR3 nucleotides: TGTGCCAGCAGCTTAGAGGCCTGGAGCTCCTACGAGCAGTACTTC.

The chain links TRBV7-8 to TRBJ2-5; 7 bases match TRBD1. The end of the DNA fits TRBJ2-7 better, so the J call may be wrong. This CDR3 is 18 amino acids long. The V gene's germline CDR1 is SGHVS and CDR2 FQNEAQ. The CDR3 DNA reads as TGTGCCAGCAGCCCAGGTGTGCATGTAGGGGGCAAGTCCGGCGAGCAGTACTTC. Protein: CASSPGVHVGGKSGEQYF.

This chain uses TRBV11-2 with TRBJ1-6, with D unresolved. V lost 1 base and J 10 bases, leaving 11 bases between the germline ends. In germline, CDR1 is SGHAT, CDR2 FQNNGV. The CDR3 totals 14 residues. This chain's CDR3 is CASSLAGFASPLHF. The CDR3 nucleotides are TGTGCCAGCAGCTTAGCCGGGTTCGCGTCACCCCTCCACTTT.

The gene calls are TRBV6-5 and TRBJ2-5; D might be TRBD2 (7 bases). The CDR3 totals 13 residues. Trimming took 10 bases from V and 4 from J, leaving 16 bases between them. The germline CDR1 and CDR2 sequences are MNHEY and SVGAGI. The CDR3 DNA follows: TGTGCCACCCACAGGGCGGGAGTAGAGACCCAGTACTTC. Its protein product is CATHRAGVETQYF.

The V and J genes are TRBV7-8 and TRBJ1-1, with D hard to call. The V gene's germline CDR1 is SGHVS and CDR2 FQNEAQ. Trimming removed 2 bases from V and 1 base from J, with 11 bases in between. The CDR3 totals 15 residues. The CDR3 spells CASSLMDFGNTEAFF. The CDR3 coding sequence is TGTGCCAGCAGCTTAATGGATTTCGGGAACACTGAAGCTTTCTTT. Combining the CDR3 with reference TRBV7-8 and TRBJ1-1 gives the whole variable domain GAGVSQSPRYKVAKRGQDVALRCDPISGHVSLFWYQQALGQGPEFLTYFQNEAQLDKSGLPSDRFFAERPEGSVSTLKIQRTQQEDSAVYLCASSLMDFGNTEAFFGQGTRLTVV.

As regards this clone: This clone may be a read error of a much larger clone one base away. The chain couples TRBV28 to TRBJ2-7; no definite D call. Trimming took 5 bases from V and 3 from J, leaving 5 bases between them. The CDR3 runs 11 residues. Germline CDR1 and CDR2: MDHEN and SYDVKM. Written as DNA, the CDR3 is TGTGCCAGCAGTCCCCTCTACGAGCAGTACTTC. Translated: CASSPLYEQYF.

About this clone: The sample contains more than one DNA sequence encoding this CDR3. The rearrangement uses TRBV28 and TRBJ2-5; a weak D match, TRBD2 (6 bases). The CDR3 runs to 13 residues. CDR1 and CDR2 from the germline V gene are MDHEN and SYDVKM. V lost 3 bases and J lost 5, with 10 bases in between. The CDR3 DNA follows: TGTGCCAGCAGTTTCGGGGGAAGGGAGACCCAGTACTTC. Protein: CASSFGGRETQYF. The whole variable domain, remainder taken from reference TRBV28 and TRBJ2-5, is DVKVTQSSRYLVKRTGEKVFLECVQDMDHENMFWYRQDPGLGLRLIYFSYDVKMKEKGDIPEGYSVSREKKERFSLILESASTNQTSMYLCASSFGGRETQYFGPGTRLLVL.

The rearrangement uses TRBV10-2 and TRBJ2-7, with TRBD2 matching over 7 bases. CDR3 length equals 14 residues. CDR1 is WSHSY, CDR2 SAAADI, per germline. Trimming removed 7 bases from V and 1 base from J; junction bases left unmatched: 7. In nucleotides, the CDR3 is TGCGCCAGCATTTTAGGCGGGAGTTCCTACGAGCAGTACTTC. Translated: CASILGGSSYEQYF.

This clone was picked up a small number of times. The gene calls are TRBV19 and TRBJ1-2; D uncertain. The CDR3 runs to 14 residues. Trimming removed 6 bases at V and 8 bases at J, with 19 bases between. The V gene's germline CDR1 is LNHDA and CDR2 SQIVND (reference sequence). The CDR3 nucleotides are TGTGCCAGTAGGGGGTCGGGCGGGAGCGGAGGCTACACCTTC. It codes for CASRGSGGSGGYTF.

The CDR3 region is CASSLALSGPEAFF. The CDR3 DNA reads TGTGCCAGCAGCTTAGCTCTCTCAGGGCCTGAAGCTTTCTTT. The chain uses TRBV7-6 and TRBJ1-1, with a possible D match to TRBD1 (5 bases). Germline loops: CDR1 SGHVS, CDR2 FNYEAQ. V lost 0 bases to trimming and J lost 6 bases, with 11 bases between them. The CDR3 runs to 14 residues.

A note on this clone: The same CDR3 is also encoded by other DNA sequences in this sample. This CDR3 reads CASSRQGQETQYF. The CDR3 nucleotides read TGTGCCAGCAGCAGACAGGGACAAGAGACCCAGTACTTC. The V and J genes are TRBV2 and TRBJ2-5; 7 bases align to TRBD1. V was pared by 6 bases and J by 2 bases, with 3 bases of the junction left unmatched. Germline V gene sequence: CDR1 SNHLY, CDR2 FYNNEI. CDR3 length: 13 amino acids.

The chain uses TRBV6-6 and TRBJ2-7; TRBD2 might be the D (6 bases). Deletions cut 2 bases from V and 7 bases from J, with 12 bases between. CDR1 and CDR2 from the germline V gene are MNHNY and SVGAGI (reference sequence). This CDR3 region has 13 residues. In nucleotides, the CDR3 is TGTGCCAGCAGTTACACTAGCTCTAGGGAGCAGTACTTC. Protein: CASSYTSSREQYF.

The chain combines TRBV11-2 with TRBJ2-7; 8 nucleotides match TRBD1. The V gene's germline CDR1 is SGHAT and CDR2 FQNNGV. V gave up 1 base and J gave up 5 bases; unmatched junction bases: 10. The CDR3 contains 16 residues. The CDR3 protein is CASSLAPGQGAHEQYF. The CDR3 region has the DNA TGTGCCAGCAGCTTAGCCCCGGGGCAGGGGGCACACGAGCAGTACTTC.

The chain employs TRBV7-8 and TRBJ2-3; D is possibly TRBD2 (5 bases). Germline CDR1 is SGHVS and CDR2 is FQNEAQ. The CDR3 totals 11 residues. The germline V and J ends were trimmed by 5 bases and 5 bases, with 5 bases remaining between them. In DNA, the CDR3 is TGTGCCAGCAGCCGGGGAGATACGCAGTATTTT. Amino acid sequence: CASSRGDTQYF.

The gene calls are TRBV18 and TRBJ1-5, with 8 bases identical to TRBD1. Germline CDR1 reads KGHSH; CDR2 reads LQKENI. V lost 3 bases and J lost 6; bases outside the gene matches: 4. The CDR3 extends over 14 amino acids. This CDR3 is CASSPGQAGQPQHF. CDR3 in DNA: TGTGCCAGCTCACCGGGACAGGCAGGTCAGCCCCAGCATTTT.

The chain is built from TRBV7-9 and TRBJ2-4; 11 bases are a match to TRBD2. The J segment lost 8 bases and the V segment lost 1 base, leaving 4 bases of the junction unmatched. Germline values: CDR1 SEHNR, CDR2 FQNEAQ (reference sequence). There are 15 residues in the CDR3. DNA for the CDR3: TGTGCCAGCAGCTTAGTAGCTAGCGGGAGGCACATTCAGTACTTC. Its protein is CASSLVASGRHIQYF.